The rows below give T cell receptor beta chains drawn from one sample of a study of blood T cell repertoires in COVID-19. Libraries were prepared by immunoSEQ multiplex PCR; TCRdb keeps only in-frame clonotypes and omits some of them. The data show 300,000 to 450,000 clones, more than 75% seen once. Sequenced material: peripheral blood. The receptors originated from a human donor in a cohort sampled during active COVID-19. CDR3s include the opening cysteine and the closing phenylalanine or tryptophan. D genes are given only for firm matches. Rows may omit the clone size; those that give it use once, few, many or a size class.

14	NA	TRBD1	TRBV5-1	TRBJ2-3	CASSSGQGTDTQYF	TGCGCCAGCAGCTCAGGACAGGGGACAGATACGCAGTATTTT
16	few	TRBD2	TRBV7-8	TRBJ2-1	CASSPSGLAGYNEQFF	TGTGCCAGCAGCCCCTCGGGCCTAGCGGGATACAATGAGCAGTTCTTC
16	NA	NA	TRBV5-6	TRBJ1-6	CASSPRRQASSSPLHF	TGTGCCAGCAGCCCCCGCCGACAGGCGTCGAGTTCACCCCTCCACTTT
17	few	TRBD2	TRBV20-1	TRBJ2-1	CSASDRSGRAKGNEQFF	TGCAGTGCTAGTGACCGTAGCGGGAGGGCCAAGGGGAATGAGCAGTTCTTC
12	NA	NA	TRBV12-3/TRBV12-4	TRBJ2-3	CASSFGADTQYF	TGTGCCAGCAGTTTCGGGGCAGATACGCAGTATTTT
17	NA	TRBD2	TRBV9	TRBJ2-3	CASSVAMGLAGESTQYF	TGTGCCAGCAGCGTAGCTATGGGACTAGCGGGAGAGTCTACGCAGTATTTT
16	NA	TRBD1	TRBV7-9	TRBJ1-4	CASSSSPGGESEKLFF	TGTGCCAGCAGTTCGTCCCCAGGGGGCGAAAGTGAAAAACTGTTTTTT
15	NA	TRBD2	TRBV5-6	TRBJ2-7	CASSLVISGTDEQYF	TGTGCCAGCAGCTTGGTGATTAGCGGGACCGACGAGCAGTACTTC
13	NA	NA	TRBV24-1	TRBJ2-7	CATSDLEGNEQYF	TGTGCCACCAGTGATTTAGAGGGAAACGAGCAGTACTTC
14	NA	TRBD1	TRBV27	TRBJ2-7	CASSFDRVPYEQYF	TGTGCCAGCAGTTTTGACAGGGTGCCCTACGAGCAGTACTTC
14	NA	TRBD2	TRBV28	TRBJ2-3	CASSPSGFTDTQYF	TGTGCCAGCAGTCCTAGCGGGTTCACAGATACGCAGTATTTT
13	NA	TRBD1	TRBV19	TRBJ1-2	CASTMTGAYGYTF	TGTGCCAGTACCATGACAGGGGCGTATGGCTACACCTTC